The 15 T cell receptor beta chains below were found in one sample sequenced in a study of CD8+CD57+ T cells in acquired aplastic anemia. The template used for profiling TCR beta VDJ and CDR3 was genomic DNA. TCRdb redid the calling of the reads with MiXCR, one entry per CDR3 protein. In the table there are roughly 170,000 distinct CDR3 sequences, 50% to 75% of which are singletons. The source material was sorted CD4+, CD8+, or CD8+CD57+ T cells (not recorded which) from PBMCs. The receptors were sampled from a human donor in good health.

V usage is TRBV25-1 and J usage is TRBJ2-5; TRBD1 might be the D (6 bases). Trimming removed 6 bases from V and 3 bases from J, with 11 bases in between. The CDR3 runs to 13 residues. Germline values: CDR1 MGHDK, CDR2 SYGVNS. CDR3 in amino acids: CASSFRTEETQYF. CDR3 nucleotides: TGTGCCAGCAGCTTCCGGACAGAAGAGACCCAGTACTTC.

At least ten counts were recorded for this clonotype. The CDR3 is CASSTSDRGSYGYTF. As DNA, the CDR3 is TGTGCCAGCAGCACCTCCGACAGGGGAAGCTATGGCTACACCTTC. J is TRBJ1-2 and V is TRBV13; 8 nucleotides line up with TRBD1. This CDR3 has 15 amino acids. J lost 4 bases, V lost 5 bases, and 9 bases had no gene match. Germline CDR1 and CDR2: PRHDT and FYEKMQ (reference sequence).

The V and J genes are TRBV14 and TRBJ2-2; TRBD2 matches at 9 bases. V was pared by 2 bases and J by 4 bases, with 5 bases of the junction left unmatched. The CDR3 totals 16 residues. The V gene's germline CDR1 is SGHDN and CDR2 FVKESK. DNA of the CDR3: TGTGCCAGCAGCCAAACGCGGGAGGGCCCCACCGGGGAGCTGTTTTTT. This sequence encodes CASSQTREGPTGELFF.

V usage is TRBV7-3 and J usage is TRBJ1-6; no reliable D call. Germline V gene data show CDR1 as SGHTA and CDR2 as FQGTGA. The CDR3 has 13 residues. V was shortened by 3 bases and J by 9 bases, with 9 bases between the two germline ends. The CDR3 is CASSLKLSSPLHF. In DNA, the CDR3 is TGTGCCAGCAGCTTGAAGCTGTCTTCACCCCTCCACTTT.

This clonotype was detected only a few times. J is TRBJ1-4 and V is TRBV7-9; no reliable D call. V lost 1 base and J lost 5, with 8 bases in between. Per the germline V gene, CDR1 is SEHNR and CDR2 is FQNEAQ (reference sequence). This CDR3 contains 14 residues. The CDR3 is CASSLEDENEKLFF. CDR3 nucleotide sequence: TGTGCCAGCAGCTTAGAGGATGAAAATGAAAAACTGTTTTTT.

The sample holds a few counts of this clonotype. The genes are TRBV25-1 and TRBJ1-1; possibly TRBD1 for D (5 bases). V was shortened by 7 bases and J by 9 bases, with 12 bases between the two germline ends. Germline V gene sequence: CDR1 MGHDK, CDR2 SYGVNS. The CDR3 extends over 11 amino acids. The CDR3, as DNA: TGTGCCAGCATGGCAGGGCCACAAGCTTTCTTT. Its protein product is CASMAGPQAFF.

The chain has TRBV12-3 or TRBV12-4 and TRBJ1-6, with a weak D call TRBD1 (5 bases). Trimming removed 6 bases from V and 14 bases from J, with 20 bases in between. The CDR3 is 14 residues long. The CDR3 sequence is CASRGGTANWALHF. The CDR3 DNA reads as TGTGCCAGCAGAGGTGGGACTGCCAATTGGGCCCTCCACTTT.

This clonotype was recorded at least ten times. V usage is TRBV19 and J usage is TRBJ1-5, with 11 bases identical to TRBD1. This CDR3 is 18 amino acids long. Trimming took 5 bases from V and 0 from J; bases not matched to a gene: 9. Germline V gives CDR1 LNHDA, CDR2 SQIVND (reference sequence). The chain's CDR3 is CASSVRDRGTYSNQPQHF. Here the CDR3 DNA reads TGTGCCAGTAGTGTCAGGGACAGGGGGACCTATAGCAATCAGCCCCAGCATTTT.

This chain links TRBV9 with TRBJ1-1; the match to TRBD1 covers 10 bases. CDR1 is SGDLS and CDR2 is YYNGEE in the germline V gene. This CDR3 spans 18 amino acids. The V and J ends lost 2 bases and 2 bases, in that order; junction bases with no gene match: 12. The CDR3 DNA follows: TGTGCCAGCAGCGTTCAATCAGGGACAGGGGATGTAAACACTGAAGCTTTCTTT. Residues: CASSVQSGTGDVNTEAFF.

This clonotype was counted ten times or more. The CDR3 spells CASSQESGGSPLHF. CDR3 bases: TGCGCCAGCAGCCAAGAGTCTGGTGGGTCACCCCTCCACTTT. J is TRBJ1-6 and V is TRBV4-3; D unresolved. Germline assignment: CDR1 LGHNA and CDR2 YSLEER. This CDR3 comprises 14 residues. V was pared by 0 bases and J by 10 bases, with 10 bases between.

This clonotype was counted many times. The chain couples TRBV7-9 to TRBJ2-5; TRBD2 aligns across 12 bases. Looked up from germline, CDR1 is SEHNR and CDR2 is FQNEAQ (reference sequence). The CDR3 loop spans 16 amino acids. The trim removed 5 bases at V and 5 bases at J, leaving 9 bases unmatched. CDR3 sequence (DNA): TGTGCCAGCAGCGTAGGACTAGCGGGAAAAGTTGAGACCCAGTACTTC. Its protein product is CASSVGLAGKVETQYF.

This clonotype was seen ten or more times. The J gene is TRBJ1-4, the V gene TRBV4-1; D possibly corresponds to TRBD1 (5 bases). The V and J ends lost 0 bases and 0 bases respectively, with 11 bases between them. The CDR3 length is 17 residues. Germline V CDR1 and CDR2: MGHRA, YSYEKL. CDR3: CASSQDLRTTTNEKLFF. The CDR3 coding sequence is TGCGCCAGCAGCCAAGATCTTAGGACAACAACTAATGAAAAACTGTTTTTT.

The chain employs TRBV29-1 and TRBJ2-7; D is possibly TRBD1 (5 bases). The germline V gene encodes CDR1 SQVTM and CDR2 ANQGSEA. V was shortened by 6 bases and J by 3 bases, with 15 bases between the two germline ends. This CDR3 spans 13 amino acids. The CDR3 DNA reads TGCAGCGTGAGACAGACTTCAGACTACGAGCAGTACTTC. Its translation: CSVRQTSDYEQYF.

V and J are TRBV6-4 and TRBJ2-1, with D perhaps TRBD2 (7 bases). Trimming stripped 5 bases from V and 8 bases from J, with 16 bases between. Per the germline V gene, CDR1 is MRHNA and CDR2 is SNTAGT. The CDR3 is made up of 14 amino acids. Here the CDR3 reads CASSRGAAGDEQFF. Here the CDR3 DNA reads TGTGCCAGCAGTCGGGGGGCCGCGGGGGATGAGCAGTTCTTC.

The sample holds a few counts of this clonotype. The chain carries TRBV5-1 and TRBJ2-3, with TRBD2 identical over 8 bases. V lost 0 bases to trimming and J lost 4 bases; unmatched junction nucleotides: 4. Per the germline V gene, CDR1 is SGHRS and CDR2 is YFSETQ. The CDR3 contains 15 residues. The CDR3 protein is CASSLAAGGADTQYF. For the CDR3, the DNA is TGCGCCAGCAGCTTGGCCGCGGGAGGCGCAGATACGCAGTATTTT.